These T cell receptor beta chains were read from a single sample in a study of T-cell reconstitution after alpha-beta-depleted transplantation in children. TCRdb redid the calling of the PCR reads with MiXCR, one entry per CDR3 protein. The sample contains about 200,000 distinct CDR3 sequences, roughly a sixth of which appear only once. The specimen was PBMCs, mostly from graft donor cells, collected 360 days after TCRalphabeta/CD19-depleted stem cell transplant. These receptors all come from a male patient aged 2-15 years who had a stem cell transplant for acute lymphoblastic leukemia, so the T cells may come from the graft donor. The CDR3 runs from the conserved cysteine through the conserved F or W. D genes are given only for firm matches. Not every row has a clone size; where given, it reads once, few, many or a size class.

.,13,TRBJ2-2,.,TRBV12-3/TRBV12-4,CASSLWERRELFF,TGTGCCAGCAGTTTGTGGGAGAGGCGGGAGCTGTTTTTT
few,15,TRBJ2-3,.,TRBV7-9,CASSLILRDTDTQYF,TGTGCCAGCAGCTTAATTCTACGGGACACAGATACGCAGTATTTT
many,15,TRBJ1-6,.,TRBV12-3/TRBV12-4,CASSLGPGHFMALHF,TGTGCCAGCAGTTTGGGGCCGGGACACTTCATGGCCCTCCACTTT
few,16,TRBJ2-6,.,TRBV24-1,CATSDGGLSGANVLTF,TGTGCCACCAGTGACGGGGGACTCTCTGGGGCCAACGTCCTGACTTTC
few,14,TRBJ1-3,.,TRBV29-1,CSVEVLVTGNTIYF,TGCAGCGTTGAAGTTTTAGTAACTGGAAACACCATATATTTT
.,13,TRBJ2-7,.,TRBV29-1,CSVDSLPGNEQYF,TGCAGCGTTGACTCCCTGCCCGGCAACGAGCAGTACTTC
few,15,TRBJ2-7,TRBD1,TRBV18,CASSPPGTVSYEQYF,TGTGCCAGCTCACCACCCGGGACAGTCTCCTACGAGCAGTACTTC
.,15,TRBJ1-2,.,TRBV5-1,CASSLGQRSNYGYTF,TGCGCCAGCAGCTTGGGACAGCGATCTAACTATGGCTACACCTTC
.,15,TRBJ1-3,.,TRBV3-1,CASSQNQGTGNTIYF,TGTGCCAGCAGCCAAAACCAGGGGACCGGAAACACCATATATTTT
.,15,TRBJ2-3,.,TRBV9,CASKGSAASTDTQYF,TGTGCCAGCAAAGGGTCCGCGGCTAGCACAGATACGCAGTATTTT
.,20,TRBJ2-5,TRBD1,TRBV18,CASSPPIGTALTSSQETQYF,TGTGCCAGCTCACCACCGATTGGGACAGCCCTTACAAGCTCTCAAGAGACCCAGTACTTC
few,15,TRBJ1-1,.,TRBV6-5,CASSYSFQGRTEAFF,TGTGCCAGCAGTTACTCGTTCCAGGGGCGTACTGAAGCTTTCTTT
.,14,TRBJ2-5,.,TRBV7-2,CASSSLSVLETQYF,TGTGCCAGCAGCTCATTATCGGTATTGGAGACCCAGTACTTC
few,14,TRBJ1-1,TRBD1,TRBV5-1,CASSAYRGGTEAFF,TGCGCCAGCAGCGCGTACAGGGGGGGGACTGAAGCTTTCTTT
few,14,TRBJ2-2,.,TRBV28,CASSPNTNTGELFF,TGTGCCAGCAGTCCGAATACAAACACCGGGGAGCTGTTTTTT
.,16,TRBJ1-6,.,TRBV7-8,CASSLVSGDRRSPLHF,TGTGCCAGCAGCTTAGTAAGCGGGGACCGACGCTCACCCCTCCACTTT
.,12,TRBJ2-7,.,TRBV6-2/TRBV6-3,CASSFVSYEQYF,TGTGCCAGCAGTTTTGTCTCCTACGAGCAGTACTTC
.,14,TRBJ1-5,.,TRBV12-3/TRBV12-4,CASSSRDVNQPQHF,TGTGCCAGCAGTTCCCGGGACGTAAATCAGCCCCAGCATTTT
.,16,TRBJ2-3,TRBD2,TRBV10-3,CAIEGPSSGGALAQYF,TGTGCCATCGAGGGACCGTCTAGCGGGGGGGCCCTAGCGCAGTATTTT
.,16,TRBJ2-2,.,TRBV14,CASSQAGRGNTGELFF,TGTGCCAGCAGCCAAGCGGGCAGGGGGAACACCGGGGAGCTGTTTTTT
.,13,TRBJ1-2,.,TRBV4-2,CASSPPGVLGYTF,TGTGCCAGCAGCCCCCCCGGGGTGCTTGGCTACACCTTC
.,12,TRBJ1-1,TRBD1,TRBV6-2/TRBV6-3,CASRGQDPEAFF,TGTGCCAGCAGGGGACAGGACCCTGAAGCTTTCTTT
.,13,TRBJ2-7,.,TRBV7-2,CASTYLGNGEQYF,TGTGCCAGCACCTACTTGGGGAACGGCGAGCAGTACTTC
few,17,TRBJ2-1,TRBD2,TRBV9,CASSTLRGTSGAWEQFF,TGTGCCAGCAGCACCCTCCGCGGGACTAGCGGGGCCTGGGAGCAGTTCTTC
many,11,TRBJ1-5,.,TRBV12-3/TRBV12-4,CASSFNQPQHF,TGTGCCAGCAGTTTTAATCAGCCCCAGCATTTT
many,15,TRBJ1-6,.,TRBV12-3/TRBV12-4,CASSPSRQDNSPLHF,TGTGCCAGCAGTCCAAGCCGACAGGATAATTCACCCCTCCACTTT
.,15,TRBJ1-5,TRBD1,TRBV11-2,CASSPTRQGGQPQHF,TGTGCCAGCAGCCCAACACGACAGGGAGGGCAGCCCCAGCATTTT
.,11,TRBJ2-7,.,TRBV6-8,CASSYWDEQYF,TGTGCCAGCAGTTACTGGGACGAGCAGTACTTC
.,14,TRBJ2-3,TRBD2,TRBV9,CASNPGLAGDTQYF,TGTGCCAGCAACCCGGGACTAGCGGGGGATACGCAGTATTTT
.,15,TRBJ2-7,.,TRBV3-1,CASTPLGRGLDEQYF,TGTGCCAGCACCCCACTAGGACGGGGGTTGGACGAGCAGTACTTC
.,18,TRBJ2-3,TRBD2,TRBV4-2,CASSQDWLAGGQVDTQYF,TGTGCCAGCAGCCAAGACTGGCTAGCGGGGGGGCAGGTAGATACGCAGTATTTT
.,15,TRBJ2-2,.,TRBV19,CASSIVAGASGELFF,TGTGCCAGTAGTATTGTGGCGGGGGCATCCGGGGAGCTGTTTTTT
few,16,TRBJ2-3,TRBD2,TRBV5-1,CASSWTSGGGTDTQYF,TGCGCCAGCAGCTGGACTAGCGGGGGGGGCACAGATACGCAGTATTTT
.,15,TRBJ1-4,.,TRBV5-1,CASSLDRSPYEKLFF,TGCGCCAGCAGCTTGGACAGGAGTCCCTATGAAAAACTGTTTTTT
.,18,TRBJ2-3,.,TRBV27,CASSYGGWGALNTDTQYF,TGTGCCAGCAGTTACGGGGGCTGGGGGGCACTTAACACAGATACGCAGTATTTT
.,14,TRBJ2-7,.,TRBV12-3/TRBV12-4,CASSFSGKGNEQYF,TGTGCCAGCAGTTTCTCCGGGAAAGGAAACGAGCAGTACTTC
few,13,TRBJ1-4,.,TRBV12-3/TRBV12-4,CASLGRRNEKLFF,TGTGCCAGCCTCGGACGGCGAAATGAAAAACTGTTTTTT
few,15,TRBJ1-1,.,TRBV3-1,CASSQDSGWTTEAFF,TGTGCCAGCAGCCAAGATTCGGGTTGGACCACTGAAGCTTTCTTT
few,15,TRBJ2-3,.,TRBV7-9,CASSPETRPTDTQYF,TGTGCCAGCAGCCCCGAGACAAGGCCCACAGATACGCAGTATTTT
.,16,TRBJ2-2,.,TRBV5-8,CASSPRHLFNTGELFF,TGTGCCAGCAGCCCGCGGCACCTATTTAACACCGGGGAGCTGTTTTTT
few,15,TRBJ2-4,.,TRBV3-1,CASSPPGAPPYIQYF,TGTGCCAGCAGCCCTCCGGGGGCACCCCCGTACATTCAGTACTTC
.,16,TRBJ2-5,.,TRBV7-6,CASSLGASRVKETQYF,TGTGCCAGCAGCTTAGGTGCTAGCCGGGTTAAAGAGACCCAGTACTTC
few,11,TRBJ2-1,.,TRBV20-1,CSARRGTPLEF,TGCAGTGCTAGGAGGGGGACCCCGTTGGAATTC
many,15,TRBJ1-5,.,TRBV11-2,CASSRDALGNQPQHF,TGTGCCAGCAGCCGCGACGCCCTCGGGAATCAGCCCCAGCATTTT
many,13,TRBJ2-2,.,TRBV5-5,CASSLTPPGELFF,TGTGCCAGCAGCCTGACACCCCCCGGGGAGCTGTTTTTT
.,16,TRBJ1-5,TRBD1,TRBV27,CASSFGGGQLNQPQHF,TGTGCCAGCAGTTTTGGGGGGGGACAGCTCAATCAGCCCCAGCATTTT
.,15,TRBJ1-1,TRBD1,TRBV5-1,CASSTGQGVNTEAFF,TGCGCCAGCAGCACTGGACAGGGGGTGAACACTGAAGCTTTCTTT
few,15,TRBJ2-7,.,TRBV12-3/TRBV12-4,CASSLSRQGNYEQYF,TGTGCCAGCAGTTTAAGCCGGCAGGGGAACTACGAGCAGTACTTC
.,14,TRBJ1-2,TRBD1,TRBV10-3,CAIRHDRGVFGYTF,TGTGCCATCAGACACGACAGGGGCGTCTTTGGCTACACCTTC
.,12,TRBJ2-2,.,TRBV29-1,CSVGPLGGELFF,TGCAGCGTTGGCCCTTTGGGCGGGGAGCTGTTTTTT
few,12,TRBJ2-7,.,TRBV6-5,CASSQNFHEQYF,TGTGCCAGCAGCCAAAATTTCCACGAGCAGTACTTC
.,17,TRBJ2-1,TRBD2,TRBV6-1,CASSAEAAGSFYNEQFF,TGTGCCAGCAGTGCCGAAGCAGCGGGGAGTTTCTACAATGAGCAGTTCTTC
many,14,TRBJ2-7,TRBD1,TRBV27,CASNKRGQGTEQYF,TGTGCCAGCAACAAAAGGGGACAGGGGACCGAGCAGTACTTC
few,11,TRBJ2-7,.,TRBV10-3,CAISETYEQYF,TGTGCCATCAGTGAGACCTACGAGCAGTACTTC
.,20,TRBJ2-2,TRBD1,TRBV6-2/TRBV6-3,CASSYLDRKWPTRYTGELFF,TGTGCCAGCAGTTATCTGGACAGGAAGTGGCCCACGCGATACACCGGGGAGCTGTTTTTT
.,12,TRBJ2-1,TRBD2,TRBV29-1,CSVETSTTTAFF,TGCAGCGTTGAGACTAGCACTACCACAGCGTTCTTC
.,14,TRBJ2-7,.,TRBV20-1,CSALTPVNPYEQYF,TGCAGTGCCCTAACGCCCGTTAACCCCTACGAGCAGTACTTC
many,16,TRBJ2-5,TRBD1,TRBV28,CASRLDRGFVAQTQYF,TGTGCCAGCAGACTGGACAGGGGATTCGTTGCGCAGACCCAGTACTTC